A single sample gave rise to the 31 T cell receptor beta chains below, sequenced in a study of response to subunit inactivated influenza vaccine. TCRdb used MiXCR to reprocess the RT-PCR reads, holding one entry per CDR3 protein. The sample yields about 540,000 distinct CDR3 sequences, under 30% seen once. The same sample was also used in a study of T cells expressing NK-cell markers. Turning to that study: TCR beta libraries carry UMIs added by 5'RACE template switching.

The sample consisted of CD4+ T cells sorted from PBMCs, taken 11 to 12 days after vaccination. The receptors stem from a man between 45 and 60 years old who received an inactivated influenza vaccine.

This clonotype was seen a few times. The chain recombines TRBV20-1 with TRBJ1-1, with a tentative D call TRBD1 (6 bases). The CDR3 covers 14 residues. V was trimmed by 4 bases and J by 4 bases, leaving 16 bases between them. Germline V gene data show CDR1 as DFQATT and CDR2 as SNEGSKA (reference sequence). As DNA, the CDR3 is TGCAGTGCTAAGGCTGGGACAAGGGGCACTGAAGCTTTCTTT. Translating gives CSAKAGTRGTEAFF.

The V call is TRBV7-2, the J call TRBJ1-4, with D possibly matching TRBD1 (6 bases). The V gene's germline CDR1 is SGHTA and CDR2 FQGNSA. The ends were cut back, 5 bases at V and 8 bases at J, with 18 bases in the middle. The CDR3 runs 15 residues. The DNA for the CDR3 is TGTGCCAGCAGCCCGATCGGGACATTTGACGAAAAACTGTTTTTT. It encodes CASSPIGTFDEKLFF. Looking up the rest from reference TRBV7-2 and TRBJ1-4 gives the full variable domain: GAGVSQSPSNKVTEKGKDVELRCDPISGHTALYWYRQSLGQGLEFLIYFQGNSAPDKSGLPSDRFSAERTGGSVSTLTIQRTQQEDSAVYLCASSPIGTFDEKLFFGSGTQLSVL.

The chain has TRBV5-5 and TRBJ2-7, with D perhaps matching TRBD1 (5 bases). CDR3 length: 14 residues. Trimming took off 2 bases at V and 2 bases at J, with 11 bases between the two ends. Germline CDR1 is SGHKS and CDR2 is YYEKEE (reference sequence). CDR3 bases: TGTGCCAGCAGCTTCGCAGGGCGACCCTACGAGCAGTACTTC. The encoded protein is CASSFAGRPYEQYF.

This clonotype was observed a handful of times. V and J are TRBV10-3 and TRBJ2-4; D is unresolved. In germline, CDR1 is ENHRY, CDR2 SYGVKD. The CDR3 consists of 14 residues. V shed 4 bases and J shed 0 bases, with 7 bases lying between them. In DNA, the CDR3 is TGTGCCATCAGTGCCCAGCTAGCCAAAAACATTCAGTACTTC. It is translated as CAISAQLAKNIQYF.

The CDR3 sequence is CSVAVLALIQHEQFF. CDR3 nucleotides: TGCAGCGTAGCCGTCCTAGCGCTCATTCAGCATGAGCAGTTCTTC. The chain combines TRBV29-1 with TRBJ2-1; a possible D gene is TRBD2 (6 bases). The germline V gene has CDR1 SQVTM and CDR2 ANQGSEA. The ends were cut back, 6 bases at V and 8 bases at J, with 23 bases in the middle. This CDR3 has 15 amino acids.

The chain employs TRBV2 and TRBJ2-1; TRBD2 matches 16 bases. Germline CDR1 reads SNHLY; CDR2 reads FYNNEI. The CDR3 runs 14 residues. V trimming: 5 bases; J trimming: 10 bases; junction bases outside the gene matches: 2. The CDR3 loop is CASSRGLAGGEQFF. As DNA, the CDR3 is TGTGCCAGCAGTAGGGGACTAGCGGGGGGGGAGCAGTTCTTC.

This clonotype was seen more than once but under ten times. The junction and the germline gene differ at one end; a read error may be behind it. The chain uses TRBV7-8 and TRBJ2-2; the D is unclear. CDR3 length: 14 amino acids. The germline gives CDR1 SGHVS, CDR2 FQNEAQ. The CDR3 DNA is TGTGCCAGCAGCTTAATATTCTTAACCGAGGAGCTGTTTTTT. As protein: CASSLIFLTEELFF. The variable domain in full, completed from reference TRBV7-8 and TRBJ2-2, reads GAGVSQSPRYKVAKRGQDVALRCDPISGHVSLFWYQQALGQGPEFLTYFQNEAQLDKSGLPSDRFFAERPEGSVSTLKIQRTQQEDSAVYLCASSLIFLTEELFFGEGSRLTVL.

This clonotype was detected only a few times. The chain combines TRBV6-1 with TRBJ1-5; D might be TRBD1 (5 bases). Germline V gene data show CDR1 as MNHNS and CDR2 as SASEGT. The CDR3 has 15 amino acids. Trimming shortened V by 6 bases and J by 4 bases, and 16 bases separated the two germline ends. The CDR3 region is CASRIDRRGNQPQHF. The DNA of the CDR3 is TGTGCCAGCAGAATAGATAGAAGGGGAAATCAGCCCCAGCATTTT.

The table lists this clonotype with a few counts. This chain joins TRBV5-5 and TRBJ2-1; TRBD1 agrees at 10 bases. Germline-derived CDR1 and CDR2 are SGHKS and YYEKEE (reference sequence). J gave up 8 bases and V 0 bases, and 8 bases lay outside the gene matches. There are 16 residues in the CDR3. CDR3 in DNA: TGTGCCAGCAGCTTGGATGTCTGGACAGGGGGGGATGAGCAGTTCTTC. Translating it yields CASSLDVWTGGDEQFF.

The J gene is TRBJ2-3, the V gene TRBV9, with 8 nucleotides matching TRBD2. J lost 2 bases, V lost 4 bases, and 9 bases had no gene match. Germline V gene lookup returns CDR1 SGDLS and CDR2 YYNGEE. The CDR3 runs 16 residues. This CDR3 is CASSSKAGGLTDTQYF. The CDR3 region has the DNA TGTGCCAGCAGCTCAAAGGCGGGGGGACTCACAGATACGCAGTATTTT. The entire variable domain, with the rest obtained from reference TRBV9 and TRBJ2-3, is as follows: DSGVTQTPKHLITATGQRVTLRCSPRSGDLSVYWYQQSLDQGLQFLIQYYNGEERAKGNILERFSAQQFPDLHSELNLSSLELGDSALYFCASSSKAGGLTDTQYFGPGTRLTVL.

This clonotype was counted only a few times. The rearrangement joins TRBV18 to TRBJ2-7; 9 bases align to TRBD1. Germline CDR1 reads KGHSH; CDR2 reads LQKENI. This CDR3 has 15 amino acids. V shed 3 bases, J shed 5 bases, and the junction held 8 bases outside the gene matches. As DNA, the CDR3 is TGTGCCAGCTCACCCCTCGGACAGGGGCTCCACGAGCAGTACTTC. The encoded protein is CASSPLGQGLHEQYF.

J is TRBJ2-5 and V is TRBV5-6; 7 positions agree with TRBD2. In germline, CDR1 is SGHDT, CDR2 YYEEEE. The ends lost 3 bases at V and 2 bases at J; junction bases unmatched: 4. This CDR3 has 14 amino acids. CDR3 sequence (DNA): TGTGCCAGCAGCTGGGGACTAAATCAAGAGACCCAGTACTTC. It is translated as CASSWGLNQETQYF.

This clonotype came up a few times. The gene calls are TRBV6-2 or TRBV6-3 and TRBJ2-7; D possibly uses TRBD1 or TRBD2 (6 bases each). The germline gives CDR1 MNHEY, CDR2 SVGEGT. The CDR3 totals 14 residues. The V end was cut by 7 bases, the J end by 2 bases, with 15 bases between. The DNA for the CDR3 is TGTGCCAGCACCTACGGGGGCCGCCCCTACGAGCAGTACTTC. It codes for CASTYGGRPYEQYF.

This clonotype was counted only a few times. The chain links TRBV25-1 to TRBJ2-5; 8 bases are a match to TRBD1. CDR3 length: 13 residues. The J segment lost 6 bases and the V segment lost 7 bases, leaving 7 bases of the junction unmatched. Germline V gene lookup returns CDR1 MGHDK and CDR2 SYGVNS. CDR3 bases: TGTGCCAGCATTGCAGGGGGCGCGAAGACCCAGTACTTC. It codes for CASIAGGAKTQYF.

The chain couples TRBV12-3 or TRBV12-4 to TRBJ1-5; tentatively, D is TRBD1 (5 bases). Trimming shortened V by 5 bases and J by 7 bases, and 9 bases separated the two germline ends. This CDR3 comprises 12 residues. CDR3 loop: CASSPDRQPQHF. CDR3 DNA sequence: TGTGCCAGCAGTCCCGACAGACAGCCCCAGCATTTT.

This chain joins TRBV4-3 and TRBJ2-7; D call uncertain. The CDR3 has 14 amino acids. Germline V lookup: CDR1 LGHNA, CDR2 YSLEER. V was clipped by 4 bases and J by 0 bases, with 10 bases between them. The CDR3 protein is CASSLVINSYEQYF. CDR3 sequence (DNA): TGCGCCAGCAGCCTCGTTATAAACTCCTACGAGCAGTACTTC.

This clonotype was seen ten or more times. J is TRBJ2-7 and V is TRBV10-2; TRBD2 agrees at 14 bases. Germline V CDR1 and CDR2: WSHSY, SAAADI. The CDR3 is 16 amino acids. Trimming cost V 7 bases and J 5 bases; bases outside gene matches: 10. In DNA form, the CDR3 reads TGCGCCAGCACCGAGGGGACTAGCGGGAGCTACCACGAGCAGTACTTC. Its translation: CASTEGTSGSYHEQYF.

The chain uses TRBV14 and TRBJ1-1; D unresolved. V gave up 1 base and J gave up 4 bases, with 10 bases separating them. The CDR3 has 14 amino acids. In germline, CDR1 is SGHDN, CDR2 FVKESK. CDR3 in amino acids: CASSQAVGSTEAFF. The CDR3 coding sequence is TGTGCCAGCAGCCAAGCTGTGGGAAGCACTGAAGCTTTCTTT.

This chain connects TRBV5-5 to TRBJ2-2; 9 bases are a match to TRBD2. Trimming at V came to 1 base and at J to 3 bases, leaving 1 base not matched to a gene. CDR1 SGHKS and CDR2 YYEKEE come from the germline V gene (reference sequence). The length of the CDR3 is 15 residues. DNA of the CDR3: TGTGCCAGCAGCTTGTCTAGCGGGGACACCGGGGAGCTGTTTTTT. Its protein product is CASSLSSGDTGELFF.

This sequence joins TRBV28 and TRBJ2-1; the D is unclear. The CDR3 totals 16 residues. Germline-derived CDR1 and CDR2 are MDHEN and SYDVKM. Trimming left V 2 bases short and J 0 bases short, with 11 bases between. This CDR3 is CASSLGGTSSYNEQFF. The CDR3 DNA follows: TGTGCCAGCAGTTTAGGCGGAACGAGCTCCTACAATGAGCAGTTCTTC. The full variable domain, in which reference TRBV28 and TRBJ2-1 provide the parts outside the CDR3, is DVKVTQSSRYLVKRTGEKVFLECVQDMDHENMFWYRQDPGLGLRLIYFSYDVKMKEKGDIPEGYSVSREKKERFSLILESASTNQTSMYLCASSLGGTSSYNEQFFGPGTRLTVL.

The CDR3 reads CASSYIAYGEQYF. For the CDR3, the DNA is TGTGCCAGCAGTTACATAGCGTACGGCGAGCAGTACTTC. The chain is built from TRBV6-6 and TRBJ2-7; D perhaps matches TRBD2 (5 bases). CDR3 length: 13 amino acids. V was clipped by 2 bases and J by 6 bases, with 11 bases between them. Germline-derived CDR1 and CDR2 are MNHNY and SVGAGI (reference sequence).

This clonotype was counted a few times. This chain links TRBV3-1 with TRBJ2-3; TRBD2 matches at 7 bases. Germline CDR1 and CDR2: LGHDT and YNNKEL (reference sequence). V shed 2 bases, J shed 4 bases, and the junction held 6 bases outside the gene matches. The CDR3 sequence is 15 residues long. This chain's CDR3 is CASSQLRLAADTQYF. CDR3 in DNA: TGTGCCAGCAGCCAACTCAGACTAGCCGCAGATACGCAGTATTTT.

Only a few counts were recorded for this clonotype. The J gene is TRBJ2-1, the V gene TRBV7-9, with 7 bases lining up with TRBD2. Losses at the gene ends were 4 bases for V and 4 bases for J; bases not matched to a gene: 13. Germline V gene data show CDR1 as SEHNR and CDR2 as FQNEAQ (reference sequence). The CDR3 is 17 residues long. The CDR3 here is CASSSRSGIPRYNEQFF. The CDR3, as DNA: TGTGCCAGCAGCTCCCGAAGCGGGATCCCCCGGTACAATGAGCAGTTCTTC.

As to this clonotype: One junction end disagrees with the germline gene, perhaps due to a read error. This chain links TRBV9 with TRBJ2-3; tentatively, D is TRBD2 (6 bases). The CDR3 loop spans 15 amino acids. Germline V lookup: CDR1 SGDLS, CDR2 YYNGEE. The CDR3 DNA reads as TGTGCCAGCAGCGTAGCGGGGGAGGAACCCGATACGCAGTCTTTT. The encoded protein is CASSVAGEEPDTQSF.

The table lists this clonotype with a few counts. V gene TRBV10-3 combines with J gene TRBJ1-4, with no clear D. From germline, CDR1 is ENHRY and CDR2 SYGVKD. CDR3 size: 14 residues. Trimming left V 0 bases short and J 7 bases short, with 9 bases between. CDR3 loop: CAISESAVGEKLFF. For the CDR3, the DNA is TGTGCCATCAGTGAGTCGGCCGTAGGTGAAAAACTGTTTTTT.

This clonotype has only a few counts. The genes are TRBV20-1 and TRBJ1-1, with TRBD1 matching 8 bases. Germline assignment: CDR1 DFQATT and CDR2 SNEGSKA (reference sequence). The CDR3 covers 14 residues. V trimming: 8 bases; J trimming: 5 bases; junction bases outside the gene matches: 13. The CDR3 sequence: CSQDSGQGLTEAFF. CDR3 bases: TGCAGTCAGGACTCCGGACAGGGACTTACTGAAGCTTTCTTT.

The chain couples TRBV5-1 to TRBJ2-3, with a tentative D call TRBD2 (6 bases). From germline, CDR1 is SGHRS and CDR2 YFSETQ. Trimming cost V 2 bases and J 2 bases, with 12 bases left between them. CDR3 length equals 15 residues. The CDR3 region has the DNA TGCGCCAGCAGCTTTGGAGGGACCACCACAGATACGCAGTATTTT. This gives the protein CASSFGGTTTDTQYF.

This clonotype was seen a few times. CDR3 protein: CASSERGFNSYEQYF. CDR3 sequence (DNA): TGTGCCAGCAGCGAGCGGGGCTTCAACTCCTACGAGCAGTACTTC. The rearrangement uses TRBV7-8 and TRBJ2-7, with 7 bases lining up with TRBD2. The CDR3 consists of 15 residues. The V segment lost 5 bases and the J segment 0 bases; nucleotides outside the gene matches: 7. Germline V gene sequence: CDR1 SGHVS, CDR2 FQNEAQ.

This CDR3 reads CASSLASVSTDTQYF. The CDR3 DNA follows: TGTGCCAGCAGCTTAGCATCAGTGAGCACAGATACGCAGTATTTT. The V gene is TRBV7-9, the J gene TRBJ2-3; D gene unclear. Trimming cost V 0 bases and J 0 bases, with 7 bases left between them. The CDR3 runs to 15 residues. Germline CDR1 is SEHNR and CDR2 is FQNEAQ (reference sequence).

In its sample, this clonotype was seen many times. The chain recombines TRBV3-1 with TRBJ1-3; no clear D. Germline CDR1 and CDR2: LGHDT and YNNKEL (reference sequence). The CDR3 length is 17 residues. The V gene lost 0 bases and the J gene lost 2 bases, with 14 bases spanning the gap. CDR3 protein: CASSQDGRRSTGNTIYF. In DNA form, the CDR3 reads TGTGCCAGCAGCCAAGATGGTCGTAGGAGCACTGGAAACACCATATATTTT.

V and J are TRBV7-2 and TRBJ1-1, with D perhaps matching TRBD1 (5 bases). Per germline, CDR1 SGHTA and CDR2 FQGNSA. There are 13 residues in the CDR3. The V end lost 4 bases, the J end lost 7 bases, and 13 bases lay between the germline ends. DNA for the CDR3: TGTGCCAGCAGCTCCGAGGGGCAGTATGAAGCTTTCTTT. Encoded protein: CASSSEGQYEAFF.